These 12 T cell receptor beta chains share one sample of origin, sequenced in a study of blood T cell repertoires in COVID-19. Sequenced by immunoSEQ multiplex PCR; TCRdb stores in-frame clones only, minus some. The profile shows around 220,000 clones, approximately 80% of them singletons. The material sequenced was peripheral blood. The receptors were sampled from a woman aged 80 or older with acute or convalescent COVID-19.

This clone was seen only once. The CDR3 spells CASNSRVGQLPTTTF. The CDR3 nucleotides are TGTGCCAGCAACTCCCGAGTAGGACAGCTACCGACTACTACCTTC. V is TRBV11-2 and J is TRBJ1-2; maybe TRBD1 (6 bases). Deletions cut 7 bases from V and 14 bases from J, with 29 bases between. Per germline, CDR1 SGHAT and CDR2 FQNNGV. This CDR3 has 15 amino acids.

The CDR3 sequence is CAWNMNTEAFF. The CDR3 region has the DNA TGTGCCTGGAACATGAACACTGAAGCTTTCTTT. This chain joins TRBV30 and TRBJ1-1, with D uncertain. This CDR3 has 11 residues. CDR1 GTSNPN and CDR2 SVGIG come from the germline V gene (reference sequence). Between the trimmed V and J ends, which lost 4 bases and 0 bases, there was a span of 3 bases.

A word on this clone: The sample contains more than one DNA sequence encoding this CDR3. The chain is built from TRBV18 and TRBJ1-2; a possible D gene is TRBD1 (5 bases). This CDR3 comprises 13 residues. Germline CDR1 and CDR2: KGHSH and LQKENI. Trimming cost V 3 bases and J 2 bases, with 7 bases left between them. CDR3: CASSPDRNYGYTF. The CDR3, as DNA: TGTGCCAGCTCACCCGACAGAAACTATGGCTACACCTTC.

The chain is built from TRBV18 and TRBJ1-1; no reliable D call. The germline V gene has CDR1 KGHSH and CDR2 LQKENI. V lost 3 bases and J lost 2, with 19 bases in between. There are 17 residues in the CDR3. The CDR3 DNA is TGTGCCAGCTCACCTTCGAATCTTCCCGCGGGTAACACTGAAGCTTTCTTT. Amino acids: CASSPSNLPAGNTEAFF.

The chain combines TRBV3-1 (or the pseudogene TRBV3-2) with TRBJ2-1; perhaps TRBD2 as D (6 bases). Germline-derived CDR1 and CDR2 are LGHDT and YNNKEL (reference sequence). V lost 0 bases to trimming and J lost 4 bases, with 13 bases between them. The CDR3 covers 16 residues. The CDR3 nucleotides read TGTGCCAGCAGCCAAGAATGGAGGGGAATTTACAATGAGCAGTTCTTC. Translation gives CASSQEWRGIYNEQFF.

This clone came up a few times. This rearrangement joins TRBV6-2 or TRBV6-3 to TRBJ1-6, with D possibly matching TRBD1 (6 bases). This CDR3 comprises 13 residues. Looked up from germline, CDR1 is MNHEY and CDR2 is SVGEGT. V lost 5 bases, J lost 8 bases, and 10 bases lay in between. CDR3 in amino acids: CASSQHRDSPLHF. For the CDR3, the DNA is TGTGCCAGCAGTCAACACAGGGATTCACCCCTCCACTTT.

CDR3 nucleotides: TGTGCCAGCAGCCGGGGGGTTTCCTACGAGCAGTACTTC. Protein: CASSRGVSYEQYF. The chain joins TRBV5-6 to TRBJ2-7, with 7 positions matching TRBD2. The CDR3 consists of 13 residues. V was clipped by 4 bases and J by 1 base; unmatched bases: 2. Germline loops: CDR1 SGHDT, CDR2 YYEEEE.

This clone was counted between two and nine times. This chain joins TRBV11-3 and TRBJ2-7; 15 bases fit TRBD2. Unmatched junction bases numbered 10, after V lost 0 bases and J lost 4 bases. Germline CDR1 SGHNT, CDR2 YENEEA. The CDR3 is made up of 19 amino acids. This CDR3 is CASSLDGLAGGPNLYEQYF. CDR3 bases: TGTGCCAGCAGCTTAGACGGACTAGCGGGAGGGCCTAATCTTTACGAGCAGTACTTC.

V is TRBV2 and J is TRBJ1-3; 8 nucleotides align to TRBD1. This CDR3 is 15 amino acids long. J was trimmed by 4 bases and V by 6 bases; bases with no gene match: 8. Germline CDR1 is SNHLY and CDR2 is FYNNEI. Written as DNA, the CDR3 is TGTGCCAGCAGCCCGCAGACAGGGGCGGGAAACACCATATATTTT. Translated: CASSPQTGAGNTIYF.

In nucleotides, the CDR3 is TGTGCCAGCAGCTACGGGACAGCCCAAGAGACCCAGTACTTC. Translating gives CASSYGTAQETQYF. This chain links TRBV11-2 with TRBJ2-5; TRBD1 aligns across 7 bases. This CDR3 region has 14 residues. V shed 4 bases and J 1 base; nucleotides not matched to a gene: 3. Germline loops: CDR1 SGHAT, CDR2 FQNNGV.

This rearrangement joins TRBV27 to TRBJ1-6; D perhaps matches TRBD1 (6 bases). Germline CDR1 is MNHEY and CDR2 is SMNVEV (reference sequence). The V gene lost 2 bases and the J gene lost 0 bases, with 26 bases spanning the gap. The CDR3 is made up of 22 amino acids. The CDR3 reads CASSLGGVGGASIRSYNSPLHF. The CDR3 coding sequence is TGTGCCAGCAGTTTAGGGGGTGTGGGGGGGGCGTCTATACGCTCCTATAATTCACCCCTCCACTTT.

This clone has only one observation. V and J are TRBV28 and TRBJ2-3, with 9 bases aligning to TRBD1. V was clipped by 3 bases and J by 7 bases; unmatched bases: 26. CDR3 length: 21 residues. Germline CDR1 and CDR2: MDHEN and SYDVKM. CDR3 sequence (DNA): TGTGCCAGCAGTTTTCGAGGTATCGAAGCGCCGGGACAGGGCACTCGGAATACGCAGTATTTT. Translation gives CASSFRGIEAPGQGTRNTQYF.